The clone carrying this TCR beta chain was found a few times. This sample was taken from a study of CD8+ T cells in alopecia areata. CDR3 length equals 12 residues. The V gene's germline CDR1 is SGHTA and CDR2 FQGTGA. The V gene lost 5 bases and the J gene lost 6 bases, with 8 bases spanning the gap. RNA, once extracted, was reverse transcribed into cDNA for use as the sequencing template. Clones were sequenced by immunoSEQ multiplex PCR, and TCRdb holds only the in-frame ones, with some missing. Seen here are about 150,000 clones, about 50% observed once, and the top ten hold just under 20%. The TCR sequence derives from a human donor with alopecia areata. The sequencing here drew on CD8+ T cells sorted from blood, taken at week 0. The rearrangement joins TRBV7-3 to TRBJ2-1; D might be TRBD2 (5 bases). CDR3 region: CASSHTSNEQFF. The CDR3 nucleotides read TGTGCCAGCAGCCACACTAGCAATGAGCAGTTCTTC.